The rows below give T cell receptor beta chains drawn from one sample of a study of Graves' ophthalmopathy and Graves' hyperthyroidism. TCRdb re-derived calls from the multiplex PCR reads in MiXCR, one entry per CDR3 protein. The data show approximately 480,000 distinct CDR3 sequences, with under 15% seen just once and about 10% held by the top ten. Sequenced material: blood. The receptors here all came from a woman aged 30 to 39 with Graves' ophthalmopathy. Each CDR3 is given with its conserved first and last residue. The D gene is left open where the match is weak. A clone size is listed for some rows: how often the clone was seen (once, few, many), or a class if it is expanded.

CDR3aa,CDR3nt,abundance,v_gene,d_gene,j_gene
CASSPPFNYGYTF,TGTGCCAGCTCACCACCTTTTAACTATGGCTACACCTTC,-,TRBV18,-,TRBJ1-2
CSVPFQGIPYNEQFF,TGCAGTGTCCCCTTCCAGGGGATACCTTACAATGAGCAGTTCTTC,-,TRBV20-1,-,TRBJ2-1
CASSFISVASEGYTF,TGCGCCAGCAGCTTCATATCGGTCGCGTCGGAAGGCTACACCTTC,many,TRBV5-1,-,TRBJ1-2
CSASTGAYGYTF,TGCAGTGCTAGCACAGGGGCCTATGGCTACACCTTC,many,TRBV20-1,TRBD1,TRBJ1-2
CSASYRGETQYF,TGCAGTGCTAGTTACAGGGGGGAGACCCAGTACTTC,many,TRBV20-1,TRBD1,TRBJ2-5
CATTRASNQPQHF,TGTGCCACCACCCGAGCTAGCAATCAGCCCCAGCATTTT,many,TRBV15,-,TRBJ1-5
CASSEHRGGTGELFF,TGTGCCAGCAGTGAACACAGGGGGGGGACCGGGGAGCTGTTTTTT,many,TRBV6-1,-,TRBJ2-2
CASSYSVSYGYTF,TGTGCCAGCAGTTACTCGGTCAGCTATGGCTACACCTTC,many,TRBV6-5,-,TRBJ1-2
CASSFIAGAGELFF,TGTGCCAGCAGCTTTATTGCGGGGGCCGGGGAGCTGTTTTTT,few,TRBV11-2,TRBD2,TRBJ2-2
CATSRGVRDTKNIQYF,TGTGCCACCAGCAGAGGCGTCCGGGACACTAAAAACATTCAGTACTTC,many,TRBV15,-,TRBJ2-4
CASSSKTATSDEQYF,TGTGCCAGCAGCTCAAAGACGGCGACTAGCGACGAGCAGTACTTC,many,TRBV7-2,TRBD2,TRBJ2-7
CASSVEWTGGSYGYTF,TGTGCCAGCAGCGTCGAATGGACAGGGGGCTCCTATGGCTACACCTTC,-,TRBV9,TRBD1,TRBJ1-2
CASSIDGERNTEAFF,TGTGCCAGTAGTATAGACGGCGAAAGGAACACTGAAGCTTTCTTT,many,TRBV19,-,TRBJ1-1
CASSYSETGSYGYTF,TGTGCCAGCAGTTATTCCGAGACAGGGTCCTATGGCTACACCTTC,many,TRBV28,TRBD1,TRBJ1-2
CASSLGTARWEAFF,TGTGCCAGCAGCTTAGGGACAGCCCGGTGGGAAGCTTTCTTT,few,TRBV13,-,TRBJ1-1
CASSDTTGRNYGYTF,TGTGCCAGCAGTGACACCACCGGGCGTAACTATGGCTACACCTTC,many,TRBV25-1,-,TRBJ1-2
CASSEGTGRETQYF,TGTGCCAGCAGTGAAGGAACAGGGAGAGAGACCCAGTACTTC,few,TRBV6-1,-,TRBJ2-5
CASSLRRFNTGELFF,TGTGCCAGCAGTTTACGTCGGTTCAACACCGGGGAGCTGTTTTTT,many,TRBV28,-,TRBJ2-2
CASSLGSRLRTSGRVSYEQYF,TGTGCCAGCAGTTTAGGCTCCCGACTGCGGACTAGCGGGAGGGTCTCCTACGAGCAGTACTTC,many,TRBV12-3/TRBV12-4,TRBD2,TRBJ2-7
CSVWTGKETQYF,TGCAGCGTGTGGACAGGGAAGGAGACCCAGTACTTC,-,TRBV29-1,TRBD1,TRBJ2-5
CSARESAGVTEAFF,TGCAGTGCTAGAGAATCTGCTGGGGTCACTGAAGCTTTCTTT,-,TRBV20-1,-,TRBJ1-1
CASSLDTATGELFF,TGTGCCAGCAGCTTAGACACGGCCACCGGGGAGCTGTTTTTT,few,TRBV7-3,-,TRBJ2-2
CASSLVEQGHEQYF,TGTGCCAGCAGCTTGGTGGAACAGGGCCACGAGCAGTACTTC,-,TRBV5-5,-,TRBJ2-7
CSSEAGRTEAFF,TGCAGCTCAGAAGCAGGGAGGACTGAAGCTTTCTTT,many,TRBV29-1,-,TRBJ1-1
CASSRGRRYGYTF,TGTGCCAGCAGCAGGGGCAGGCGGTATGGCTACACCTTC,-,TRBV12-3/TRBV12-4,-,TRBJ1-2
CASSPIGQGWMNTEAFF,TGCGCCAGCAGCCCTATAGGACAGGGTTGGATGAACACTGAAGCTTTCTTT,many,TRBV5-1,TRBD1,TRBJ1-1